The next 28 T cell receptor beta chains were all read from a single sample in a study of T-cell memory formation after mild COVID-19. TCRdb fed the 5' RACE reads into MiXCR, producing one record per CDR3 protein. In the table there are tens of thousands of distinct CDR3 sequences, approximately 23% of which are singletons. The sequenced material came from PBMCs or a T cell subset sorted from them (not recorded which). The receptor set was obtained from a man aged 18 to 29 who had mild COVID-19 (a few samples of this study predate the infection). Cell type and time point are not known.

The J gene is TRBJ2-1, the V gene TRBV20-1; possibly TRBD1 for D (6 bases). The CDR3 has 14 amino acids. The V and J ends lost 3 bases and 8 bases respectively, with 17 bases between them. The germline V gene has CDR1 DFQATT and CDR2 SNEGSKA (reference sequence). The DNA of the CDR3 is TGCAGTGCTAGGCAGGGACATTCCGGCGATGAGCAGTTCTTC. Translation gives CSARQGHSGDEQFF.

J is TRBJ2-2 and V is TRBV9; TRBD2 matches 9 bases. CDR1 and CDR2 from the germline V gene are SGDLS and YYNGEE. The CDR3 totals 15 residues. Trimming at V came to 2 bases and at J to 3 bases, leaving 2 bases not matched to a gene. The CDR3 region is CASSVQREDTGELFF. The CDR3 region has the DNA TGTGCCAGCAGCGTCCAGCGGGAGGACACCGGGGAGCTGTTTTTT. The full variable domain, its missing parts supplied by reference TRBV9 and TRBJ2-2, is DSGVTQTPKHLITATGQRVTLRCSPRSGDLSVYWYQQSLDQGLQFLIQYYNGEERAKGNILERFSAQQFPDLHSELNLSSLELGDSALYFCASSVQREDTGELFFGEGSRLTVL.

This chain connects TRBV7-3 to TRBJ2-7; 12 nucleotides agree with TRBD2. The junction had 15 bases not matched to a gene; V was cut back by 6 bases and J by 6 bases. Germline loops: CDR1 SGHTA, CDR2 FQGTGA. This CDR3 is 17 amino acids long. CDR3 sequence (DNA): TGTGCCAGCAGTCCAAGACTAGCGGGGGTCCAGATCAGCGAGCAGTACGTC. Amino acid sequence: CASSPRLAGVQISEQYV.

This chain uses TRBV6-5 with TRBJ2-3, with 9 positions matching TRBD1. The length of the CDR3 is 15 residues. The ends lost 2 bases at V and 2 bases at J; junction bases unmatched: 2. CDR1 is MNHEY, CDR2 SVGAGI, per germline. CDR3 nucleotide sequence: TGTGCCAGCAGTTACCGGGACAGGGCCACAGATACGCAGTATTTT. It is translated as CASSYRDRATDTQYF.

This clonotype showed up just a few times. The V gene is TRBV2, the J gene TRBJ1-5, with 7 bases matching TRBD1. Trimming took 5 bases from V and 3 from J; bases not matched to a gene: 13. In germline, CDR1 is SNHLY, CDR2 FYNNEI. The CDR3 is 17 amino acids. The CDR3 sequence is CASSPRGTVISNQPQHF. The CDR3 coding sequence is TGTGCCAGCAGTCCGAGGGGGACAGTCATCTCCAATCAGCCCCAGCATTTT.

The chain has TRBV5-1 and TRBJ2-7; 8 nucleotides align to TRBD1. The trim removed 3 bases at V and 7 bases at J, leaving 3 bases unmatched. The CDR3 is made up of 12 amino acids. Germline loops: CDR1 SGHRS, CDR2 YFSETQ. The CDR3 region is CASSWDRSEQYF. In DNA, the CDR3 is TGCGCCAGCAGCTGGGACAGGAGTGAGCAGTACTTC. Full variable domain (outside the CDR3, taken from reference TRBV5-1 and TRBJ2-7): KAGVTQTPRYLIKTRGQQVTLSCSPISGHRSVSWYQQTPGQGLQFLFEYFSETQRNKGNFPGRFSGRQFSNSRSEMNVSTLELGDSALYLCASSWDRSEQYFGPGTRLTVT.

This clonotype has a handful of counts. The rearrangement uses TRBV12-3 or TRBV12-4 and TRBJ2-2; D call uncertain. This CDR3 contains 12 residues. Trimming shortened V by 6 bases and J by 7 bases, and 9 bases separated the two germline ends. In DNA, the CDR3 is TGTGCCAGCAGACAATCGAACGGGGAGCTGTTTTTT. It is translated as CASRQSNGELFF.

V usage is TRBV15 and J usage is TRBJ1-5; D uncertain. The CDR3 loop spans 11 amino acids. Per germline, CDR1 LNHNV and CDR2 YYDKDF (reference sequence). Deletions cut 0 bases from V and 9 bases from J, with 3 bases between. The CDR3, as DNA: TGTGCCACCAGCAGAGAGGGGCCCCAGCATTTT. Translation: CATSREGPQHF.

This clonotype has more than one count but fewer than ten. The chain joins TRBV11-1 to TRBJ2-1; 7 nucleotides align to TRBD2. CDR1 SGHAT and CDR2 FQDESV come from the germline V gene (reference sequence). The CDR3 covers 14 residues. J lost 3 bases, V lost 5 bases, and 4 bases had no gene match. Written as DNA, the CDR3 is TGTGCCAGCAGCCTCACTAGCGTCTACAATGAGCAGTTCTTC. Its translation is CASSLTSVYNEQFF.

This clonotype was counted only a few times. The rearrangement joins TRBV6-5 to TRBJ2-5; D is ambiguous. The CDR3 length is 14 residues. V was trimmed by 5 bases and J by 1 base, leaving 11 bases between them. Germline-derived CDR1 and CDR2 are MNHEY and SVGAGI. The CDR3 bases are TGTGCCAGCAGTACCTCGATGAGCCAAGAGACCCAGTACTTC. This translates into CASSTSMSQETQYF.

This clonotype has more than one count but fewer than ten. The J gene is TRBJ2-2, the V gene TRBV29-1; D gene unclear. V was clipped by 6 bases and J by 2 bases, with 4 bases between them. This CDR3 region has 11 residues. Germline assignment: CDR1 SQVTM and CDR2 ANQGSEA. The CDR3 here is CSVVNTGELFF. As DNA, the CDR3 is TGCAGCGTAGTCAACACCGGGGAGCTGTTTTTT.

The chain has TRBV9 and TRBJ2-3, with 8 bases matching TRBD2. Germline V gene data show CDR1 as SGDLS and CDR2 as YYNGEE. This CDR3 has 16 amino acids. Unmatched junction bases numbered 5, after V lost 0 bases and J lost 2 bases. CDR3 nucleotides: TGTGCCAGCAGCGTAGTCGGCGGGGGGACCACAGATACGCAGTATTTT. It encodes CASSVVGGGTTDTQYF.

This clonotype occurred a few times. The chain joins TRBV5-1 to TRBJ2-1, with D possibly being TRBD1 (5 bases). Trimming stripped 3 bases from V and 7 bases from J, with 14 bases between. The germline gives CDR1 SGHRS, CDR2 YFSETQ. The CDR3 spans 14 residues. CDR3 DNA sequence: TGCGCCAGCAGCTCCAAGCAAGGGGTGAATGAGCAGTTCTTC. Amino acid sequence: CASSSKQGVNEQFF.

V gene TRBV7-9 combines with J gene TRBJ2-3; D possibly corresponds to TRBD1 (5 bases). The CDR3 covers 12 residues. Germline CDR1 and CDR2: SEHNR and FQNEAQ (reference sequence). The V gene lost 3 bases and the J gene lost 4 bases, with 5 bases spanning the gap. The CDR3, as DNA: TGTGCCAGCAGCTTCAGGGCAGATACGCAGTATTTT. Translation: CASSFRADTQYF.

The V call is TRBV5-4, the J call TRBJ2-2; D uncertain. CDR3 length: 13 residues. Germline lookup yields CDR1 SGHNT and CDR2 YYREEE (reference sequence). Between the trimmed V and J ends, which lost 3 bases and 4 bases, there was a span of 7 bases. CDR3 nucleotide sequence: TGTGCCAGCAGCTACAGCCCCACCGGGGAGCTGTTTTTT. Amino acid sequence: CASSYSPTGELFF.

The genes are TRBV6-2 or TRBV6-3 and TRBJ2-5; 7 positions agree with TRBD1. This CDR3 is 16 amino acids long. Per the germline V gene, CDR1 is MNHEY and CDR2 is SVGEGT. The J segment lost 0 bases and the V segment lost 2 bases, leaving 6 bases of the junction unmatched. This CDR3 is CASSYATGQYQETQYF. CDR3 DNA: TGTGCCAGCAGTTACGCGACAGGGCAGTACCAAGAGACCCAGTACTTC.

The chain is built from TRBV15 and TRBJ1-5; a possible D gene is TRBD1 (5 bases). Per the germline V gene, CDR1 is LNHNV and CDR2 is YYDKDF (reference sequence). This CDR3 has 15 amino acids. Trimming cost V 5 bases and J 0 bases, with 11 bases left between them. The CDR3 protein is CATSSQGNSNQPQHF. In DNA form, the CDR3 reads TGTGCCACCAGCTCTCAGGGAAATAGCAATCAGCCCCAGCATTTT.

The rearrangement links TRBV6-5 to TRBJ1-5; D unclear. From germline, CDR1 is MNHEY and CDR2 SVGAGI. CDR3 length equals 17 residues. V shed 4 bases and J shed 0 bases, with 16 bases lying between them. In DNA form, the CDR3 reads TGTGCCAGCAGTTCACGGACGGGATTTTATAGCAATCAGCCCCAGCATTTT. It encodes CASSSRTGFYSNQPQHF.

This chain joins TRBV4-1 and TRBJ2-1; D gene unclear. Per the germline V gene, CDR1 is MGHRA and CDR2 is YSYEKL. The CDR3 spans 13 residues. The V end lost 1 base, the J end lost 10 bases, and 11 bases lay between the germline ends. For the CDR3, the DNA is TGCGCCAGCAGCCAAGTGGTCGGCCAGGAGCAGTTCTTC. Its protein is CASSQVVGQEQFF.

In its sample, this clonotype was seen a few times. In DNA form, the CDR3 reads TGTGCCAGCAGCCAGTACGGGGGCACTGAAGCTTTCTTT. Residues: CASSQYGGTEAFF. This chain uses TRBV7-3 with TRBJ1-1, with D possibly TRBD1 on 5 matching bases. The germline V gene encodes CDR1 SGHTA and CDR2 FQGTGA. The CDR3 is 13 residues long. V was trimmed by 5 bases and J by 4 bases, leaving 11 bases between them. Full variable domain (outside the CDR3, taken from reference TRBV7-3 and TRBJ1-1): GAGVSQTPSNKVTEKGKYVELRCDPISGHTALYWYRQSLGQGPEFLIYFQGTGAADDSGLPNDRFFAVRPEGSVSTLKIQRTERGDSAVYLCASSQYGGTEAFFGQGTRLTVV.

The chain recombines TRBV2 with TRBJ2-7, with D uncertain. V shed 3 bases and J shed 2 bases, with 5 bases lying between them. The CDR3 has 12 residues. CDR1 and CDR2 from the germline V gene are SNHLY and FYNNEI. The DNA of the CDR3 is TGTGCCAGCAGTGAGGATCCCTACGAGCAGTACGTC. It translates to CASSEDPYEQYV.

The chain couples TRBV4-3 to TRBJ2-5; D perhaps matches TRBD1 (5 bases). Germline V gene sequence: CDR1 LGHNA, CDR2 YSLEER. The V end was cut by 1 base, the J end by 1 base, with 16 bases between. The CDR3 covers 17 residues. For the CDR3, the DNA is TGCGCCAGCAGCCAAGCACGCACCAGACAGTCCCAAGAGACCCAGTACTTC. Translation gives CASSQARTRQSQETQYF.

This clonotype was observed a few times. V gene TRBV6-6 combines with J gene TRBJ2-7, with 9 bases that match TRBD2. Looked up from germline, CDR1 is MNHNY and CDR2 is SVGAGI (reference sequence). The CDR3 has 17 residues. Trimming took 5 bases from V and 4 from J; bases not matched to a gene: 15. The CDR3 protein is CASSPGTRSGGGYEQYF. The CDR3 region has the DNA TGTGCCAGCAGTCCCGGCACCCGTAGCGGGGGAGGGTACGAGCAGTACTTC.

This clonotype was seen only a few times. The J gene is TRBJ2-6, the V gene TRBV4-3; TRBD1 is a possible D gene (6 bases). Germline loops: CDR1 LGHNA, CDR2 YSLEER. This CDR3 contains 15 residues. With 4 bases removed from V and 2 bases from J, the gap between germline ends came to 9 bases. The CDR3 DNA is TGCGCCAGCAGCCGCAGGGGAGCTGGGGCCAACGTCCTGACTTTC. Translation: CASSRRGAGANVLTF.

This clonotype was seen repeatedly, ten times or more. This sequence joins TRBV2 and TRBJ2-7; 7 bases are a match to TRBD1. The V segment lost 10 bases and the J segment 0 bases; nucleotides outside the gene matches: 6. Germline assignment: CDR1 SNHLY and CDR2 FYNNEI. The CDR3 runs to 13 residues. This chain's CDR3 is CAITGTDSYEQYF. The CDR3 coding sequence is TGTGCCATCACCGGGACAGACTCCTACGAGCAGTACTTC.

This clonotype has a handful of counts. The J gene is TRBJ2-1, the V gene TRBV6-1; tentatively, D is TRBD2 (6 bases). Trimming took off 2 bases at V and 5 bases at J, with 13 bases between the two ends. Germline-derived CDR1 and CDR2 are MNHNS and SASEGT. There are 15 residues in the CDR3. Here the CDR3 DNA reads TGTGCCAGCAGTGAAAAGGACTATCCGAACAATGAGCAGTTCTTC. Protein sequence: CASSEKDYPNNEQFF.

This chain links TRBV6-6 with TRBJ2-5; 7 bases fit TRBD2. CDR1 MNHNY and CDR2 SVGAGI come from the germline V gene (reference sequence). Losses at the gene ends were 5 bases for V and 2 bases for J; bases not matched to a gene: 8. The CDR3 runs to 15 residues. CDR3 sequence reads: CASSLPGEGQETQYF. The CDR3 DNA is TGTGCCAGCAGTCTCCCTGGGGAGGGGCAAGAGACCCAGTACTTC.

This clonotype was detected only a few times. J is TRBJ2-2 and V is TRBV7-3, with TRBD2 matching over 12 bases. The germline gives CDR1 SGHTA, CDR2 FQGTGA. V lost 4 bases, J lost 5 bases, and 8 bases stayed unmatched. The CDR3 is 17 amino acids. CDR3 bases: TGTGCCAGCAGCTCACCTAGCGGGGGGGCCCGGACCGGGGAGCTGTTTTTT. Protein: CASSSPSGGARTGELFF.